The 4 T cell receptor beta chains given below trace back to one sample, sequenced in a study of blood T cell repertoires in COVID-19. Libraries were prepared by immunoSEQ multiplex PCR; TCRdb keeps only in-frame clonotypes and omits some of them. The data show fewer than 40,000 clones, almost 90% seen once. The specimen sequenced was peripheral blood. The receptor source for this set is a man aged 60 to 75 with active COVID-19.

This rearrangement joins TRBV10-3 to TRBJ2-5; 7 bases are shared with TRBD2. V trimming: 4 bases; J trimming: 5 bases; junction bases outside the gene matches: 10. There are 15 residues in the CDR3. Germline V gives CDR1 ENHRY, CDR2 SYGVKD. CDR3 protein: CAISAGTMARETQYF. The CDR3 DNA reads TGTGCCATCAGTGCCGGGACTATGGCGCGCGAGACCCAGTACTTC.

This rearrangement joins TRBV9 to TRBJ1-4; perhaps TRBD1 as D (5 bases). Looked up from germline, CDR1 is SGDLS and CDR2 is YYNGEE. The germline V and J ends were trimmed by 3 bases and 4 bases, with 10 bases remaining between them. The CDR3 sequence is 14 residues long. The CDR3 is CASSGGRGNEKLFF. The CDR3 bases are TGTGCCAGCAGCGGAGGAAGGGGTAATGAAAAACTGTTTTTT.

The CDR3 sequence is CATNIVAEKLFF. The DNA of the CDR3 is TGTGCCACGAATATAGTCGCGGAAAAACTGTTTTTT. The chain has TRBV7-9 and TRBJ1-4; D is undetermined. The length of the CDR3 is 12 residues. Germline V lookup: CDR1 SEHNR, CDR2 FQNEAQ (reference sequence). Between the trimmed V and J ends, which lost 10 bases and 8 bases, there was a span of 14 bases. The whole variable domain, filled in from reference TRBV7-9 and TRBJ1-4, reads DTGVSQNPRHKITKRGQNVTFRCDPISEHNRLYWYRQTLGQGPEFLTYFQNEAQLEKSRLLSDRFSAERPKGSFSTLEIQRTEQGDSAMYLCATNIVAEKLFFGSGTQLSVL.

This chain connects TRBV5-1 to TRBJ2-1, with 10 bases aligning to TRBD2. With V trimmed by 4 bases and J by 3 bases, 7 bases remained unmatched. This CDR3 spans 16 amino acids. Germline-derived CDR1 and CDR2 are SGHRS and YFSETQ. The CDR3 sequence is CASSPGLAVGYNEQFF. The DNA of the CDR3 is TGCGCCAGCAGCCCTGGACTAGCGGTAGGCTACAATGAGCAGTTCTTC.